This T cell receptor (beta chain) came from a study of blood T cell repertoires in COVID-19. The CDR3 is 15 residues long. Germline lookup yields CDR1 SGHRS and CDR2 YFSETQ. J was trimmed by 6 bases and V by 2 bases; bases with no gene match: 3. Per the original data handling: Quantification of nucleated cells was approximated via reference gene primer amplification. Profiling relied on immunoSEQ multiplex PCR, and the TCRdb table lists in-frame clones only, not all of them. V and J calls and clone size follow that table, whereas D and trimming were derived from the DNA. This table has approximately 250,000 clones, 86% appearing once.

The chain uses TRBV5-1 and TRBJ2-3; 13 bases are a match to TRBD2. The sample was peripheral blood. This clonotype was sampled from a man younger than 35 with active or convalescent COVID-19. In DNA form, the CDR3 reads TGCGCCAGCAGCTTACTAGCGGGGGGGGAGGATACGCAGTATTTT. This gives the protein CASSLLAGGEDTQYF.